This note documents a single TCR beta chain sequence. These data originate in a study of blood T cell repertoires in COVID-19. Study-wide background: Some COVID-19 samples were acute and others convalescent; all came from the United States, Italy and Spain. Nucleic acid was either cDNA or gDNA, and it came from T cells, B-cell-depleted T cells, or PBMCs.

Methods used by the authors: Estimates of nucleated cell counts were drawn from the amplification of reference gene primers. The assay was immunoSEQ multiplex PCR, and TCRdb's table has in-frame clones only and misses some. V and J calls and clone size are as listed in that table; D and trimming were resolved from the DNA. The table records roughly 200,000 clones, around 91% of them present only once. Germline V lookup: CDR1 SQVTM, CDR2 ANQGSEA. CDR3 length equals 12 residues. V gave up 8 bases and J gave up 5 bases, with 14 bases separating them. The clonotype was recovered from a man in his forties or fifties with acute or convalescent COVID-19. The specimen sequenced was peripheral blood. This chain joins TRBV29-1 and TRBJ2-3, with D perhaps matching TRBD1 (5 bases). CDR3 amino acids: CSIPTQGDTQYF. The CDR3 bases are TGCAGCATCCCGACCCAGGGAGATACGCAGTATTTT.